The entry below describes one T cell receptor (beta chain). This entry is derived from a study of blood T cell repertoires in COVID-19. As for the study in general: COVID-19 samples collected from the United States, Italy and Spain covered acute and convalescent phases.

Source study methods: Cell counts per sample came from amplifying reference gene primers. Here immunoSEQ multiplex PCR was the method, and the copy in TCRdb shows in-frame clones only, minus some. V and J calls and clone size follow that table, whereas D and trimming were derived from the DNA. This sample has about 400,000 clones, with approximately 86% found just once. Sequences were obtained from PBMCs or T cells enriched from blood (not recorded which). The receptor's source is a woman between 40 and 50 years old with acute COVID-19.

The CDR3 here is CSVLELNTGELFF. CDR3 nucleotide sequence: TGCAGCGTTTTAGAGCTGAACACCGGGGAGCTGTTTTTT. The chain carries TRBV29-1 and TRBJ2-2; D is undetermined. The CDR3 covers 13 residues. The ends were cut back, 5 bases at V and 1 base at J, with 8 bases in the middle. From germline, CDR1 is SQVTM and CDR2 ANQGSEA.